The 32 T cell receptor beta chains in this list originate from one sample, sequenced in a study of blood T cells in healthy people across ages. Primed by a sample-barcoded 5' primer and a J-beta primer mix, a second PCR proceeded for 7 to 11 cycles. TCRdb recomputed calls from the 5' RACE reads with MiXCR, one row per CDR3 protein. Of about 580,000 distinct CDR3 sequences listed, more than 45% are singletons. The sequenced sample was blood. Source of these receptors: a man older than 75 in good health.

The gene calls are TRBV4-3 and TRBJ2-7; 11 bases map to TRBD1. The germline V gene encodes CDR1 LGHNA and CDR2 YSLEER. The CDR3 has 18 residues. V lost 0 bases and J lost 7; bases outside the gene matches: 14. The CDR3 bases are TGCGCCAGCAGCCAAGATATTGGACAGGGGGCCCCTTACAATGAGCAGTACTTC. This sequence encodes CASSQDIGQGAPYNEQYF.

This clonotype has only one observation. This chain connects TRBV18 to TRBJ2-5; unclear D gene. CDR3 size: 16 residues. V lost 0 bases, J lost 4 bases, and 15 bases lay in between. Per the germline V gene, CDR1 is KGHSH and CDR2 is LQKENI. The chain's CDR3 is CASSPPLLTRGETQYF. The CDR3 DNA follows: TGTGCCAGCTCACCACCCTTACTAACAAGAGGAGAGACCCAGTACTTC.

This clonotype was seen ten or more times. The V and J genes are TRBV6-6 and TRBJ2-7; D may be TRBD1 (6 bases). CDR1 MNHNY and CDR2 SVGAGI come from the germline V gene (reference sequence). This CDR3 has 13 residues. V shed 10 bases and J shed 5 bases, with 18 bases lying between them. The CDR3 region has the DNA TGTGCCATTTCCTCTCGACAGGCTCACGAGCAGTACTTC. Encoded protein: CAISSRQAHEQYF.

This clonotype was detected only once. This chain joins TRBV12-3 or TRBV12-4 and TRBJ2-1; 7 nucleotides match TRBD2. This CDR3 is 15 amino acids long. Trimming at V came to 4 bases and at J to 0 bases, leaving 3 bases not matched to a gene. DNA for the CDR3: TGTGCCAGCAGTTGGCTAGCGGACTCCTACAATGAGCAGTTCTTC. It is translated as CASSWLADSYNEQFF.

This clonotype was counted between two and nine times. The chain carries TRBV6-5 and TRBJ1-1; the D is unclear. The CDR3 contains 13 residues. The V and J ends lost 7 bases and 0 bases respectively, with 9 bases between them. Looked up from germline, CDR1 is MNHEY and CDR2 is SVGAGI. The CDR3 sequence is CASIGYLNTEAFF. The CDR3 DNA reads TGTGCCAGCATTGGATATTTGAACACTGAAGCTTTCTTT.

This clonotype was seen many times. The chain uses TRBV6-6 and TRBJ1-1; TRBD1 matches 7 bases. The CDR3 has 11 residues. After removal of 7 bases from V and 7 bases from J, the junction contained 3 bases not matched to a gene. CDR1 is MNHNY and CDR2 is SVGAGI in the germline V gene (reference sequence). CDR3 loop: CASNYRGEAFF. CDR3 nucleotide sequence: TGTGCCAGCAACTACAGGGGTGAAGCTTTCTTT.

Written as DNA, the CDR3 is TGTGCCACCAGCAGAGGGCCCGGGACAGGTAATAACGAGCAGTACTTC. Protein sequence: CATSRGPGTGNNEQYF. This rearrangement joins TRBV15 to TRBJ2-7; 8 bases align to TRBD1. The CDR3 has 16 residues. Germline CDR1 and CDR2: LNHNV and YYDKDF (reference sequence). The ends lost 1 base at V and 5 bases at J; junction bases unmatched: 10. The variable domain in full, completed from reference TRBV15 and TRBJ2-7, reads DAMVIQNPRYQVTQFGKPVTLSCSQTLNHNVMYWYQQKSSQAPKLLFHYYDKDFNNEADTPDNFQSRRPNTSFCFLDIRSPGLGDTAMYLCATSRGPGTGNNEQYFGPGTRLTVT.

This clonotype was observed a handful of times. The DNA of the CDR3 is TGCAGTGCTACTGTAGGGAGCGGGAGGGAAGAGACCCAGTACTTC. This translates into CSATVGSGREETQYF. The chain employs TRBV20-1 and TRBJ2-5, with 10 bases lining up with TRBD2. Germline V gene data show CDR1 as DFQATT and CDR2 as SNEGSKA (reference sequence). V gave up 4 bases and J gave up 3 bases; unmatched junction bases: 8. The CDR3 runs to 15 residues.

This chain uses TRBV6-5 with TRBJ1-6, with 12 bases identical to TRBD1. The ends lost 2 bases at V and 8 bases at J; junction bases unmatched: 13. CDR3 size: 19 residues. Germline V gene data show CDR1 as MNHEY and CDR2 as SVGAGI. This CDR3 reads CASSYPAGTGGLFYSPLHF. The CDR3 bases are TGTGCCAGCAGTTACCCGGCTGGGACAGGGGGCCTTTTTTATTCACCCCTCCACTTT.

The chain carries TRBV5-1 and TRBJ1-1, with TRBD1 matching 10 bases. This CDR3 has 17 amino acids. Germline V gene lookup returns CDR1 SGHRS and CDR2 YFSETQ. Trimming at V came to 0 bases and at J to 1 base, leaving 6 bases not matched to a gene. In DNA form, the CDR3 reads TGCGCCAGCAGCTTGGCCGGATGGACAGGGGGGAACACTGAAGCTTTCTTT. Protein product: CASSLAGWTGGNTEAFF.

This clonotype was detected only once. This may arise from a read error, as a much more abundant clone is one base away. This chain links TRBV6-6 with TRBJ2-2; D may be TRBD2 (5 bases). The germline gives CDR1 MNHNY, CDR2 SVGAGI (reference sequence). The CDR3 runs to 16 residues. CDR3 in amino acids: CARSYGLGRTAGELFF. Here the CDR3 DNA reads TGTGCCCGCAGTTACGGACTGGGCAGGACCGCCGGGGAGCTGTTTTTT.

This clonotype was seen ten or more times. The CDR3 protein is CASSYGLGWIGDEKLFF. CDR3 nucleotide sequence: TGTGCCAGCAGTTACGGTTTAGGGTGGATCGGGGATGAAAAACTGTTTTTT. The V call is TRBV6-6, the J call TRBJ1-4; D remains ambiguous. Germline V gene lookup returns CDR1 MNHNY and CDR2 SVGAGI (reference sequence). V shed 2 bases and J shed 6 bases, with 19 bases lying between them. The CDR3 consists of 17 residues.

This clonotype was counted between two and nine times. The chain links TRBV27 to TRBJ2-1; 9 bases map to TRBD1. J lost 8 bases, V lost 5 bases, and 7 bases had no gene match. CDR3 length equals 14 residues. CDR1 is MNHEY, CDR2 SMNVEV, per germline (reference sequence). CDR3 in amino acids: CASSPDRGRDEQFF. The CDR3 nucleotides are TGTGCCAGCAGTCCCGACAGGGGGAGGGATGAGCAGTTCTTC.

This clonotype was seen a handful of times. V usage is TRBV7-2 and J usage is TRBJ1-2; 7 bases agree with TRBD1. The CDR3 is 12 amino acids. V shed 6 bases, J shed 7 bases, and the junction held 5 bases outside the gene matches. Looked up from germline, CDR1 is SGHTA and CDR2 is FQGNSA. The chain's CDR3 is CASSYDRAGYTF. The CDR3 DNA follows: TGTGCCAGCAGTTATGACAGGGCTGGCTACACCTTC.

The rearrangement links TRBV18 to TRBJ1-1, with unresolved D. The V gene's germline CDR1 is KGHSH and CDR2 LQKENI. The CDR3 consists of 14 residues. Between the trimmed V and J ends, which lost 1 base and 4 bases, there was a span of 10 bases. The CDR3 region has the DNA TGTGCCAGCTCACCACGGCGCCCCTCCACTGAAGCTTTCTTT. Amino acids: CASSPRRPSTEAFF.

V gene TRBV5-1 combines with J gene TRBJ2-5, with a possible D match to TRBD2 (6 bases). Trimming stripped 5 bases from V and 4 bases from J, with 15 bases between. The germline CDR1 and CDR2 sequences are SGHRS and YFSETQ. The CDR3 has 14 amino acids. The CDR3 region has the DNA TGCGCCAGCAGTGGCCGGGGGACCGGAGAGACCCAGTACTTC. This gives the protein CASSGRGTGETQYF.

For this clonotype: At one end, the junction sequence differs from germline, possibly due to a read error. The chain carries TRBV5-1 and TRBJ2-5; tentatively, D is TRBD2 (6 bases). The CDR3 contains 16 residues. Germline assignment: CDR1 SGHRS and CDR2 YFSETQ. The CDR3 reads CVSSLNPGSGNNEQYF. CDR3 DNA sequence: TGCGTCAGCAGCTTGAATCCCGGGAGTGGGAACAATGAGCAGTACTTC.

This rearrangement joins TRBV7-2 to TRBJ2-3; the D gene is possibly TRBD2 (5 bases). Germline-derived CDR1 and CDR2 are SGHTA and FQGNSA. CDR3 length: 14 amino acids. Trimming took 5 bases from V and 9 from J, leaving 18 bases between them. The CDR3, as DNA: TGTGCCAGCAGCCCAAATTGGGTCAGGAGGACGCAGTATTTT. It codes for CASSPNWVRRTQYF.

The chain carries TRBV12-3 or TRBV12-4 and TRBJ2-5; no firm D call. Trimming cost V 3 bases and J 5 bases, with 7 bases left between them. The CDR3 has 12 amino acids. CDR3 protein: CASSLFLETQYF. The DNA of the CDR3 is TGTGCCAGCAGTTTGTTCCTGGAGACCCAGTACTTC.

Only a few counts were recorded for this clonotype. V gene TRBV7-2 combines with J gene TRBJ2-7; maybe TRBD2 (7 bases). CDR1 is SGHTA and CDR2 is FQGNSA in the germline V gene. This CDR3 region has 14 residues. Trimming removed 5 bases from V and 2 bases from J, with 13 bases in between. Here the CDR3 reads CASSRLGGPYEQYF. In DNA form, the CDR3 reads TGTGCCAGCAGCCGCCTGGGGGGGCCCTACGAGCAGTACTTC. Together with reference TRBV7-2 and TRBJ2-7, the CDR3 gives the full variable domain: GAGVSQSPSNKVTEKGKDVELRCDPISGHTALYWYRQSLGQGLEFLIYFQGNSAPDKSGLPSDRFSAERTGGSVSTLTIQRTQQEDSAVYLCASSRLGGPYEQYFGPGTRLTVT.

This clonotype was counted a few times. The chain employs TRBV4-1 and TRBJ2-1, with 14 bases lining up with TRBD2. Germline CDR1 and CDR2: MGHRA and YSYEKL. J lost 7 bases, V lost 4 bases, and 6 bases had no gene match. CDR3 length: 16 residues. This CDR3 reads CASSPRTSGGRNEQFF. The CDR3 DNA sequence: TGCGCCAGCAGCCCCCGGACTAGCGGGGGGCGGAATGAGCAGTTCTTC.

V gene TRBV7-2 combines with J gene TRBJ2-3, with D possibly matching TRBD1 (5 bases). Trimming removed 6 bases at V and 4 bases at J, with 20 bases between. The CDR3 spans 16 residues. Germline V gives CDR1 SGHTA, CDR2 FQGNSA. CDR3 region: CASSPPGIRSADTQYF. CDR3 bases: TGTGCCAGCAGTCCCCCAGGGATACGATCAGCAGATACGCAGTATTTT.

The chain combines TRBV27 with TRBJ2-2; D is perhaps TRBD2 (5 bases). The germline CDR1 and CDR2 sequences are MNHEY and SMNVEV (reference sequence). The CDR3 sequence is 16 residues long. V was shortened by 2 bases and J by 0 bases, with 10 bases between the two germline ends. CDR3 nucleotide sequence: TGTGCCAGCAGTTTACAGCTAGCCGCGAACACCGGGGAGCTGTTTTTT. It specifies CASSLQLAANTGELFF.

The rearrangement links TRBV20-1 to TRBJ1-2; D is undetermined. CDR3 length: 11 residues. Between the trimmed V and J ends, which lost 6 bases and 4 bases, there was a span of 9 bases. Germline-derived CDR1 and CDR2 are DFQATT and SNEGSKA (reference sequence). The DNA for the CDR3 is TGCAGTGCCGGGCCTGTCTATGGCTACACCTTC. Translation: CSAGPVYGYTF.

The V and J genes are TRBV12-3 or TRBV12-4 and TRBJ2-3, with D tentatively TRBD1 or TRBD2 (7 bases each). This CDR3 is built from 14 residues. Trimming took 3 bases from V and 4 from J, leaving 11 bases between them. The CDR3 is CASSFQGGPDTQYF. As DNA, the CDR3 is TGTGCCAGCAGTTTCCAGGGGGGGCCAGATACGCAGTATTTT.

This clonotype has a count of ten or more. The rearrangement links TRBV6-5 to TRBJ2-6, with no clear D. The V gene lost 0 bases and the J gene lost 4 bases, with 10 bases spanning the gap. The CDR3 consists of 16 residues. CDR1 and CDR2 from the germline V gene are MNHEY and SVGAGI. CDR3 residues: CASSYSIRTGANVLTF. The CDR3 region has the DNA TGTGCCAGCAGTTACTCGATAAGGACCGGGGCCAACGTCCTGACTTTC.

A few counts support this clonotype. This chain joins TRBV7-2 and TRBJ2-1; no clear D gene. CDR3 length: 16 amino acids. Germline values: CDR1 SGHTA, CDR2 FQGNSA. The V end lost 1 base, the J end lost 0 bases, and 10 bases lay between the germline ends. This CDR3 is CASSLGPPSSYNEQFF. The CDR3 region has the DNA TGTGCCAGCAGCTTAGGACCTCCGAGCTCCTACAATGAGCAGTTCTTC. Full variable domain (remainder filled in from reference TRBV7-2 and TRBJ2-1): GAGVSQSPSNKVTEKGKDVELRCDPISGHTALYWYRQSLGQGLEFLIYFQGNSAPDKSGLPSDRFSAERTGGSVSTLTIQRTQQEDSAVYLCASSLGPPSSYNEQFFGPGTRLTVL.

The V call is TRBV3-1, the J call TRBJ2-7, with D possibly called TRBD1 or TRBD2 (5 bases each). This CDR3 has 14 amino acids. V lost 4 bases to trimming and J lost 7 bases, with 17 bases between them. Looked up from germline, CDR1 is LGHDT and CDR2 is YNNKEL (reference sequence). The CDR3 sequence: CASSPRAGWGEQYF. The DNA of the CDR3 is TGTGCCAGCAGCCCGAGGGCAGGCTGGGGGGAGCAGTACTTC.

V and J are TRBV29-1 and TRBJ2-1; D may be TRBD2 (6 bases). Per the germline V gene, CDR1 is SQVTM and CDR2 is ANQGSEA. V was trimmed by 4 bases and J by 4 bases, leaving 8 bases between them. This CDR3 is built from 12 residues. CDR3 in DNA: TGCAGCGTTGGGGACTTATACAATGAGCAGTTCTTC. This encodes CSVGDLYNEQFF.

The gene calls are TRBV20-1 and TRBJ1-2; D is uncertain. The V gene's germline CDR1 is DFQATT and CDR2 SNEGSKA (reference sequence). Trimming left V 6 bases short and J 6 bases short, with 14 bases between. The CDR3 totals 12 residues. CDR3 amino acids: CSAAGNPDGYTF. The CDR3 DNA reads TGCAGTGCGGCCGGGAATCCTGATGGCTACACCTTC.

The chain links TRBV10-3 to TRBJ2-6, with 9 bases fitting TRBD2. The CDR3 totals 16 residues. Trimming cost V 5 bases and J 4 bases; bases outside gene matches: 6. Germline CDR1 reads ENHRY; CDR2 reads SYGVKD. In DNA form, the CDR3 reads TGTGCCATCAGTTTAGCGGGAGTAACCGGGGCCAACGTCCTGACTTTC. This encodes CAISLAGVTGANVLTF.

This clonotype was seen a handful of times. CDR3 residues: CATSRDLEGPLGTHEQYF. CDR3 DNA sequence: TGTGCCACCAGCAGAGATCTAGAGGGACCCCTGGGGACTCACGAGCAGTACTTC. The gene calls are TRBV15 and TRBJ2-7; a weak D match, TRBD2 (6 bases). Germline CDR1 LNHNV, CDR2 YYDKDF (reference sequence). The ends were cut back, 0 bases at V and 5 bases at J, with 23 bases in the middle. This CDR3 has 18 residues.